Sequencing of this T cell receptor beta chain was carried out in a study of T cell responses to AZD1222 COVID-19 vaccine. Study findings and constraints: Nearly half of spike-specific TCRs reportedly target unmutated variant regions.

This clone was counted once. Its target is not known. Trimming removed 3 bases from V and 0 bases from J; junction bases left unmatched: 10. This CDR3 spans 19 amino acids. Germline CDR1 and CDR2: SGDLS and YYNGEE. This table comes from immunoSEQ multiplex PCR, and its TCRdb copy is limited to in-frame clones, with some not included. The data hold roughly 120,000 clones, with roughly nine tenths observed a single time. The input for sequencing was peripheral blood, taken 28 days after the second AZD1222 dose. V and J are TRBV9 and TRBJ2-1; 12 nucleotides agree with TRBD2. The origin of this receptor is an adult who received the AZD1222 COVID-19 vaccine. CDR3 DNA: TGTGCCAGCAGCGCAGACTCACTAGCGGGGGGCCTCTCCTACAATGAGCAGTTCTTC. Encoded protein: CASSADSLAGGLSYNEQFF. Full variable domain (rest looked up from reference TRBV9 and TRBJ2-1): DSGVTQTPKHLITATGQRVTLRCSPRSGDLSVYWYQQSLDQGLQFLIQYYNGEERAKGNILERFSAQQFPDLHSELNLSSLELGDSALYFCASSADSLAGGLSYNEQFFGPGTRLTVL.